One sample yielded the 21 T cell receptor beta chains listed below, sequenced in a study of early T cells in non-severe SARS-CoV-2 infection. TCRdb re-derived calls from the 5' RACE reads in MiXCR, one entry per CDR3 protein. Among some 77,000 distinct CDR3 sequences listed, around 13% were seen once. Specimen: whole blood. The origin of the receptors is an adult who was a healthcare worker with PCR-confirmed SARS-CoV-2 infection or an uninfected control (not recorded which).

The rearrangement joins TRBV21-1 to TRBJ2-7; TRBD2, the table's D call, lacks a check against the DNA. TRBV21-1 is tagged as a pseudogene. The CDR3 runs to 15 residues. CDR3 bases: TGTGCCAGCACGGAACTGACTAGCGGGAGCGGCGAGCAGTACTTC. Encoded protein: CASTELTSGSGEQYF.

Ten or more counts support this clonotype. The DNA for the CDR3 is TGTGCCAGCAGTTTCCAGGGAGGGTACAATGAGCAGTTCTTC. This codes for CASSFQGGYNEQFF. The rearrangement joins TRBV27 to TRBJ2-1, with 7 nucleotides matching TRBD2. This CDR3 comprises 14 residues. From germline, CDR1 is MNHEY and CDR2 SMNVEV (reference sequence). With 3 bases clipped from V and 4 bases from J, the junction kept 3 bases outside the gene matches.

This clonotype was counted ten times or more. The rearrangement joins TRBV5-1 to TRBJ2-7; D ambiguous. Germline V gene lookup returns CDR1 SGHRS and CDR2 YFSETQ. V was shortened by 4 bases and J by 2 bases, with 10 bases between the two germline ends. This CDR3 has 13 residues. This CDR3 reads CASSMTGTYEQYF. The CDR3 DNA follows: TGCGCCAGCAGCATGACTGGCACCTACGAGCAGTACTTC.

CDR3 in DNA: TGTGCCTCCTCTTACGGGACAGGGTTCCCTGCTGGGGCCAACGTCCTGACTTTC. Its translation is CASSYGTGFPAGANVLTF. The genes are TRBV10-3 and TRBJ2-6; TRBD1 matches at 9 bases. V lost 11 bases and J lost 2; bases outside the gene matches: 16. This CDR3 is built from 18 residues. CDR1 is ENHRY and CDR2 is SYGVKD in the germline V gene.

This clonotype was picked up many times. The chain combines TRBV7-9 with TRBJ1-1; unclear D gene. The CDR3 is made up of 14 amino acids. V was shortened by 4 bases and J by 0 bases, with 9 bases between the two germline ends. Per the germline V gene, CDR1 is SEHNR and CDR2 is FQNEAQ (reference sequence). CDR3 sequence reads: CASSSGWVNTEAFF. As DNA, the CDR3 is TGTGCCAGCAGCTCCGGCTGGGTGAACACTGAAGCTTTCTTT.

This clonotype was counted ten times or more. V and J are TRBV5-1 and TRBJ2-5; no definite D call. V was pared by 1 base and J by 7 bases, with 14 bases between. CDR1 SGHRS and CDR2 YFSETQ come from the germline V gene. The CDR3 loop spans 14 amino acids. This CDR3 is CASSLSEALVTQYF. DNA for the CDR3: TGCGCCAGCAGCTTGTCGGAAGCGTTGGTGACCCAGTACTTC.

This clonotype was seen more than once but under ten times. The chain's CDR3 is CASMTGLMSDTQYF. CDR3 bases: TGTGCCAGCATGACGGGACTAATGTCAGATACGCAGTATTTT. This chain connects TRBV13 to TRBJ2-3, with 7 bases aligning to TRBD2. Germline V gives CDR1 PRHDT, CDR2 FYEKMQ (reference sequence). There are 14 residues in the CDR3. J was trimmed by 4 bases and V by 7 bases; bases with no gene match: 8.

The chain joins TRBV4-3 to TRBJ1-2, with D perhaps TRBD1 (6 bases). This CDR3 contains 16 residues. Trimming stripped 0 bases from V and 5 bases from J, with 16 bases between. The germline gives CDR1 LGHNA, CDR2 YSLEER. The CDR3 reads CASSQDLSGEVYGYTF. The CDR3 DNA is TGCGCCAGCAGCCAAGATCTTTCAGGGGAGGTATATGGCTACACCTTC.

This clonotype has a count of ten or more. The rearrangement uses TRBV28 and TRBJ2-4; D is possibly TRBD2 (6 bases). Germline-derived CDR1 and CDR2 are MDHEN and SYDVKM. V lost 3 bases to trimming and J lost 6 bases, with 18 bases between them. CDR3 length: 16 residues. The chain's CDR3 is CASSFLSSGGVNIQYF. DNA of the CDR3: TGTGCCAGCAGTTTCCTTTCCTCGGGCGGGGTAAACATTCAGTACTTC.

The chain uses TRBV7-2 and TRBJ1-2; 7 nucleotides line up with TRBD1. This CDR3 has 16 amino acids. The V and J ends lost 2 bases and 9 bases, in that order; junction bases with no gene match: 15. The V gene's germline CDR1 is SGHTA and CDR2 FQGNSA. For the CDR3, the DNA is TGTGCCAGCAGCTTAAGGTCTGGAGGGACAGTTCTGCGCTACACCTTC. Translating gives CASSLRSGGTVLRYTF.

This clonotype was counted between two and nine times. This chain uses TRBV28 with TRBJ1-6; D perhaps matches TRBD1 (6 bases). Trimming removed 3 bases at V and 3 bases at J, with 15 bases between. CDR1 is MDHEN, CDR2 SYDVKM, per germline. The CDR3 consists of 17 residues. CDR3 nucleotides: TGTGCCAGCAGTTTTCCTCACACACAGGGCTATAATTCACCCCTCCACTTT. Translating gives CASSFPHTQGYNSPLHF.

This clonotype was detected a few times. CDR3 amino acids: CASSYGWDNSYEQYF. DNA for the CDR3: TGTGCCAGCAGTTACGGTTGGGACAACTCCTACGAGCAGTACTTC. The rearrangement uses TRBV6-2 or TRBV6-3 and TRBJ2-7; possibly TRBD1 for D (6 bases). This CDR3 spans 15 amino acids. Trimming took off 2 bases at V and 0 bases at J, with 11 bases between the two ends. CDR1 and CDR2 (germline): MNHEY, SVGEGT.

This clonotype was seen once. The chain couples TRBV29-1 to TRBJ1-3, with D perhaps TRBD1 (6 bases). CDR3 length: 13 residues. V was cut by 7 bases and J by 6 bases, with 16 bases left in between. Germline V lookup: CDR1 SQVTM, CDR2 ANQGSEA. The CDR3 here is CSGWGGRENTIYF. CDR3 in DNA: TGCAGCGGATGGGGGGGCAGAGAAAACACCATATATTTT.

This clonotype was picked up a small number of times. The CDR3, as DNA: TGCAGCGTTGGCGAAGGGAAACTGTTTTTT. The encoded protein is CSVGEGKLFF. The rearrangement uses TRBV29-1 and TRBJ1-4, with D unclear. Between the trimmed V and J ends, which lost 4 bases and 11 bases, there was a span of 8 bases. The length of the CDR3 is 10 residues. CDR1 SQVTM and CDR2 ANQGSEA come from the germline V gene.

This clonotype was detected many times. The chain joins TRBV20-1 to TRBJ2-1; 8 nucleotides agree with TRBD2. Losses at the gene ends were 5 bases for V and 8 bases for J; bases not matched to a gene: 11. The CDR3 runs 14 residues. The germline gives CDR1 DFQATT, CDR2 SNEGSKA (reference sequence). This chain's CDR3 is CSARTSTSGDEQFF. The CDR3 DNA is TGCAGTGCTCGCACCTCCACTAGCGGCGATGAGCAGTTCTTC.

The V gene is TRBV7-8, the J gene TRBJ2-3; no definite D call. The V gene lost 5 bases and the J gene lost 0 bases, with 12 bases spanning the gap. Germline V gene sequence: CDR1 SGHVS, CDR2 FQNEAQ. The CDR3 consists of 15 residues. This chain's CDR3 is CASSLLAPSTDTQYF. Here the CDR3 DNA reads TGTGCCAGCAGCCTATTAGCCCCGAGCACAGATACGCAGTATTTT.

This clonotype came up many times. This sequence joins TRBV7-2 and TRBJ2-5; D gene ambiguous. CDR3 length equals 13 residues. Trimming took 5 bases from V and 5 from J, leaving 12 bases between them. Germline V gives CDR1 SGHTA, CDR2 FQGNSA. The CDR3 region is CASSRSTTETQYF. DNA of the CDR3: TGTGCCAGCAGCCGCTCCACGACGGAGACCCAGTACTTC.

The rearrangement uses TRBV20-1 and TRBJ2-1, with TRBD2 matching over 9 bases. This CDR3 spans 16 amino acids. Germline loops: CDR1 DFQATT, CDR2 SNEGSKA (reference sequence). Germline trimming cut 0 bases from V and 3 bases from J; bases unmatched to any gene: 6. The DNA of the CDR3 is TGCAGTGCTAGAGATAGTAGCGGGGGACTCTACAATGAGCAGTTCTTC. Protein product: CSARDSSGGLYNEQFF.

This clonotype was counted ten times or more. The chain carries TRBV12-5 and TRBJ2-7, with 8 positions matching TRBD1. Germline V gene sequence: CDR1 LGHNT, CDR2 FRNRAP. Trimming cost V 6 bases and J 4 bases; bases outside gene matches: 5. CDR3 length equals 13 residues. The CDR3 sequence: CASGQDRGYEQYF. The CDR3, as DNA: TGTGCTAGTGGCCAAGACAGGGGATACGAGCAGTACTTC. Complete variable domain (other parts from reference TRBV12-5 and TRBJ2-7): DARVTQTPRHKVTEMGQEVTMRCQPILGHNTVFWYRQTMMQGLELLAYFRNRAPLDDSGMPKDRFSAEMPDATLATLKIQPSEPRDSAVYFCASGQDRGYEQYFGPGTRLTVT.

This clonotype has a count of ten or more. The V gene is TRBV4-3, the J gene TRBJ2-6; no clear D. CDR1 and CDR2 (germline): LGHNA, YSLEER. The CDR3 has 15 residues. The V end lost 4 bases, the J end lost 0 bases, and 7 bases lay between the germline ends. Here the CDR3 DNA reads TGCGCCAGCAGCCGTGAGATCTCTGGGGCCAACGTCCTGACTTTC. Residues: CASSREISGANVLTF.

Many counts were recorded for this clonotype. The chain combines TRBV7-9 with TRBJ2-3; D assignment may be TRBD1 or TRBD2 (5 bases each). The V gene lost 2 bases and the J gene lost 5 bases, with 14 bases spanning the gap. Germline CDR1 and CDR2: SEHNR and FQNEAQ (reference sequence). This CDR3 spans 15 amino acids. The CDR3 here is CASSLKIGAGDTQYF. In nucleotides, the CDR3 is TGTGCCAGCAGCTTAAAAATCGGGGCAGGAGATACGCAGTATTTT.